This entry lists 21 T cell receptor beta chains sequenced from one sample in a study of T cell responses to AZD1222 COVID-19 vaccine. Using immunoSEQ multiplex PCR, the repertoire was profiled, and TCRdb retains in-frame clones only, with some absent. The repertoire includes some 120,000 clones, about 92% of them detected once, and about 4.5% sits in the top ten. The sequences come from peripheral blood, collected on day 0 of MenACWY control vaccination. All receptors come from an adult in good health.

The chain joins TRBV6-6 to TRBJ1-5, with a possible D match to TRBD1 (6 bases). Trimming left V 4 bases short and J 0 bases short, with 13 bases between. The CDR3 extends over 16 amino acids. CDR1 and CDR2 (germline): MNHNY, SVGAGI (reference sequence). This chain's CDR3 is CASSSYRVNSNQPQHF. CDR3 DNA sequence: TGTGCCAGCAGTTCCTACAGGGTAAATAGCAATCAGCCCCAGCATTTT.

The chain recombines TRBV5-5 with TRBJ2-7; 9 bases match TRBD1. Germline V CDR1 and CDR2: SGHKS, YYEKEE (reference sequence). Germline trimming cut 0 bases from V and 5 bases from J; bases unmatched to any gene: 9. The CDR3 is 16 amino acids. Here the CDR3 reads CASSLGSDRGGNEQYV. CDR3 coding DNA: TGTGCCAGCAGCTTGGGTTCGGACAGGGGTGGGAACGAGCAGTACGTC.

This clone has only one observation. V gene TRBV7-3 combines with J gene TRBJ1-6, with a tentative D call TRBD1 (6 bases). Per the germline V gene, CDR1 is SGHTA and CDR2 is FQGTGA. This CDR3 region has 14 residues. V gave up 2 bases and J gave up 6 bases, with 8 bases separating them. In DNA form, the CDR3 reads TGTGCCAGCAGCTTAGGACAGTCTAATTCACCCCTCCACTTT. Translated: CASSLGQSNSPLHF.

The chain has TRBV6-6 and TRBJ2-7; D is ambiguous. Trimming shortened V by 6 bases and J by 1 base, and 13 bases separated the two germline ends. Germline values: CDR1 MNHNY, CDR2 SVGAGI (reference sequence). The CDR3 runs 14 residues. CDR3 loop: CASRSSGRSYEQYV. The CDR3 DNA reads TGTGCCAGCAGGTCGTCTGGACGGTCCTACGAGCAGTACGTC.

The V gene is TRBV7-8, the J gene TRBJ2-6, with D uncertain. This CDR3 is built from 14 residues. Trimming pared 3 bases from V and 3 bases from J, leaving 6 bases between. Germline lookup yields CDR1 SGHVS and CDR2 FQNEAQ. The CDR3 loop is CASSLGGGANVLTF. CDR3 DNA sequence: TGTGCCAGCAGCTTGGGCGGTGGGGCCAACGTCCTGACTTTC.

The chain has TRBV7-2 and TRBJ2-4; 7 bases align to TRBD1. Germline V gene sequence: CDR1 SGHTA, CDR2 FQGNSA. The CDR3 extends over 15 amino acids. Unmatched junction bases numbered 4, after V lost 5 bases and J lost 0 bases. The CDR3 loop reads CASSTRQGAKNIQYF. The CDR3 DNA sequence: TGTGCCAGCAGCACTAGACAGGGAGCCAAAAACATTCAGTACTTC. Using reference TRBV7-2 and TRBJ2-4 for the parts outside the CDR3, the full variable domain is GAGVSQSPSNKVTEKGKDVELRCDPISGHTALYWYRQSLGQGLEFLIYFQGNSAPDKSGLPSDRFSAERTGGSVSTLTIQRTQQEDSAVYLCASSTRQGAKNIQYFGAGTRLSVL.

The genes are TRBV18 and TRBJ2-7; D is undetermined. V was cut by 2 bases and J by 3 bases, with 8 bases left in between. Germline-derived CDR1 and CDR2 are KGHSH and LQKENI. This CDR3 is built from 13 residues. For the CDR3, the DNA is TGTGCCAGCTCACCAGGTGCCAACTACGAGCAGTACTTC. This translates into CASSPGANYEQYF.

The V and J genes are TRBV30 and TRBJ1-2; D gene uncertain. Germline V gives CDR1 GTSNPN, CDR2 SVGIG (reference sequence). Trimming cost V 4 bases and J 4 bases, with 22 bases left between them. The CDR3 spans 16 residues. Here the CDR3 DNA reads TGTGCCTGGACCCATCCCCCCATCCAGGAGGGCTATGGCTACACCTTC. Its translation: CAWTHPPIQEGYGYTF.

The J gene is TRBJ2-2, the V gene TRBV2, with D perhaps matching TRBD1 or TRBD2 (7 bases each). The germline gives CDR1 SNHLY, CDR2 FYNNEI. The CDR3 has 16 residues. Trimming removed 6 bases from V and 3 bases from J, with 17 bases in between. CDR3 DNA: TGTGCCAGCAGGGTCGGGGGGACAGTCTACACCGGGGAGCTGTTTTTT. Its translation is CASRVGGTVYTGELFF.

The chain employs TRBV27 and TRBJ1-5; 10 bases are shared with TRBD1. Germline V gives CDR1 MNHEY, CDR2 SMNVEV (reference sequence). The CDR3 totals 22 residues. V lost 5 bases and J lost 2; bases outside the gene matches: 24. The CDR3 nucleotides read TGTGCCAGCAGTCTCCGACTTGACCGGGACAGGGGTACCATAAGGGGCAATCAGCCCCAGCATTTT. Its protein product is CASSLRLDRDRGTIRGNQPQHF.

The rearrangement joins TRBV28 to TRBJ1-4; D gene ambiguous. V lost 6 bases to trimming and J lost 3 bases, with 11 bases between them. The length of the CDR3 is 14 residues. Germline CDR1 is MDHEN and CDR2 is SYDVKM. As DNA, the CDR3 is TGTGCCAGCAGCTACCAAGAGGCTAATGAAAAACTGTTTTTT. Protein product: CASSYQEANEKLFF.

V is TRBV6-5 and J is TRBJ2-3, with TRBD1 matching 7 bases. The length of the CDR3 is 13 residues. After removal of 7 bases from V and 6 bases from J, the junction contained 7 bases not matched to a gene. Germline CDR1 MNHEY, CDR2 SVGAGI. The CDR3 nucleotides read TGTGCCAGCACCCGACAGGGAGCGGATACGCAGTATTTT. Residues: CASTRQGADTQYF.

The V gene is TRBV28, the J gene TRBJ1-6, with D perhaps TRBD1 (6 bases). Germline CDR1 MDHEN, CDR2 SYDVKM. Trimming cost V 2 bases and J 5 bases, with 10 bases left between them. The CDR3 is 15 amino acids. DNA for the CDR3: TGTGCCAGCAGTTTAGCCGCAGGGGATAATTCACCCCTCCACTTT. It encodes CASSLAAGDNSPLHF.

This sequence joins TRBV28 and TRBJ2-7; TRBD1 or TRBD2 may be the D gene (6 bases each). CDR1 and CDR2 from the germline V gene are MDHEN and SYDVKM. This CDR3 is built from 14 residues. V was pared by 2 bases and J by 2 bases, with 10 bases between. CDR3 nucleotide sequence: TGTGCCAGCAGTTTACGAGGGGGGACCTACGAGCAGTACGTC. It yields the protein CASSLRGGTYEQYV.

The rearrangement links TRBV10-3 to TRBJ1-5; 7 bases are a match to TRBD1. In germline, CDR1 is ENHRY, CDR2 SYGVKD. V was clipped by 5 bases and J by 5 bases; unmatched bases: 3. The CDR3 has 13 amino acids. CDR3: CAISIDRDQPQHF. DNA of the CDR3: TGTGCCATCAGTATTGACAGGGATCAGCCCCAGCATTTT.

This chain joins TRBV28 and TRBJ2-1; 10 nucleotides line up with TRBD2. V was clipped by 5 bases and J by 0 bases; unmatched bases: 1. Germline CDR1 MDHEN, CDR2 SYDVKM. The CDR3 covers 15 residues. The CDR3 region is CASSRTSGSYNEQFF. The CDR3 nucleotides read TGTGCCAGCAGTAGGACTAGCGGCTCCTACAATGAGCAGTTCTTC.

The genes are TRBV6-2 or TRBV6-3 and TRBJ1-5; D gene unclear. The V end lost 2 bases, the J end lost 6 bases, and 8 bases lay between the germline ends. There are 13 residues in the CDR3. The germline V gene has CDR1 MNHEY and CDR2 SVGEGT. CDR3 protein: CASSYIIGQPQHF. The DNA of the CDR3 is TGTGCCAGCAGTTACATCATCGGTCAGCCCCAGCATTTT.

The chain joins TRBV6-5 to TRBJ1-1, with a weak D call TRBD1 (5 bases). This CDR3 is built from 13 residues. Looked up from germline, CDR1 is MNHEY and CDR2 is SVGAGI. Trimming left V 4 bases short and J 1 base short, with 7 bases between. Here the CDR3 DNA reads TGTGCCAGCAGTTTCGGGGGGAACACTGAAGCTTTCTTT. As protein: CASSFGGNTEAFF.

This clone was detected only once. V is TRBV9 and J is TRBJ2-3; TRBD2 agrees at 7 bases. The CDR3 contains 14 residues. Germline V CDR1 and CDR2: SGDLS, YYNGEE. V dropped 4 bases and J dropped 0; count of bases not matched to a gene: 2. The CDR3 coding sequence is TGTGCCAGCAGCCGAGCGGGGAGCACAGATACGCAGTATTTT. Translated, it gives CASSRAGSTDTQYF.

The chain is built from TRBV21-1 and TRBJ2-6; the table gives TRBD2 as D, unverified against the DNA. TRBV21-1 is a listed pseudogene. The length of the CDR3 is 19 residues. In DNA, the CDR3 is TGTGCCAGCCCCAACGGGGGACGGTGGGGTCCCTCTGGGGCCAACGTCCTGACTTTC. Translation: CASPNGGRWGPSGANVLTF.

This clone came up once. This sequence joins TRBV18 and TRBJ2-7; 7 bases match TRBD1. This CDR3 contains 14 residues. Germline loops: CDR1 KGHSH, CDR2 LQKENI. V lost 3 bases and J lost 1; bases outside the gene matches: 3. CDR3 DNA sequence: TGTGCCAGCTCACCGGGACAGCAGTCCTACGAGCAGTACGTC. Translated: CASSPGQQSYEQYV.